This T cell receptor beta chain was documented in a study of blood T cells in healthy people across ages. Overall study context: Template switching retrieved approximately one barcoded beta molecule for each two T cells.

V lost 4 bases to trimming and J lost 0 bases; unmatched junction nucleotides: 5. Germline CDR1 SGHTA, CDR2 FQGNSA. This CDR3 is 15 amino acids long. PCR was performed a second time for 7 to 11 cycles using a sample-barcoded 5' primer and a J-beta primer mix. TCRdb reprocessed the 5' RACE reads with MiXCR, giving one entry per CDR3 protein. The sample lists 800,000 to 950,000 distinct CDR3 sequences, under 50% occurring once. This sequence originates from a man aged 30-40 years in good health. The chain combines TRBV7-2 with TRBJ2-7, with 8 bases aligning to TRBD1. Material: blood. DNA for the CDR3: TGTGCCAGCAGCTCGACAGGGGAGAGCTCCTACGAGCAGTACTTC. It is translated as CASSSTGESSYEQYF.